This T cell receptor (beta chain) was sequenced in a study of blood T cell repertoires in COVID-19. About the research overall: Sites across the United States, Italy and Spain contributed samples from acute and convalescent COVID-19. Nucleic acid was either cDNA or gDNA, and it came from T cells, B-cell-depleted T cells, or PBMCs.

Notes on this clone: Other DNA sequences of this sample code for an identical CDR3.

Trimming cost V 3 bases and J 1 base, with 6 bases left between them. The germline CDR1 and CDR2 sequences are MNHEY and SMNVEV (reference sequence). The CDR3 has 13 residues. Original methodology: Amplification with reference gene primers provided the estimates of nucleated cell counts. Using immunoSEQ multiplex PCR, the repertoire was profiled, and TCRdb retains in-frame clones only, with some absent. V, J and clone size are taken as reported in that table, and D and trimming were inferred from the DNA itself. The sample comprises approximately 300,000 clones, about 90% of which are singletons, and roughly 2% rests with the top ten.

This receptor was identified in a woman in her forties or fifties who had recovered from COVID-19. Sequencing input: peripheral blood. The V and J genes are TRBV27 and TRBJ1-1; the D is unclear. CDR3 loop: CASSFTGNTEAFF. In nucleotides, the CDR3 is TGTGCCAGCAGTTTCACGGGGAACACTGAAGCTTTCTTT.